Each of the 25 T cell receptor beta chains below was sequenced from the same sample in a study of Graves' ophthalmopathy and Graves' hyperthyroidism. RNA transcripts served as template for amplifying TCR beta CDR3 sequences. Second-round multiplex PCR came after a first-round RT-PCR that employed HTBI primers. A single record per CDR3 protein comes from TCRdb applying MiXCR to the multiplex PCR reads. The sample contains 260,000 or so distinct CDR3 sequences, around 45% of which appear only once. The sample consisted of peripheral blood. These receptors originate from an adult man with Graves' ophthalmopathy.

J is TRBJ1-5 and V is TRBV12-3 or TRBV12-4, with D possibly matching TRBD1 (5 bases). V was trimmed by 4 bases and J by 3 bases, leaving 13 bases between them. The CDR3 is 15 amino acids. The CDR3 loop reads CASSSGLGNNQPQHF. CDR3 DNA sequence: TGTGCCAGCAGTTCGGGACTGGGGAACAATCAGCCCCAGCATTTT.

This rearrangement joins TRBV24-1 to TRBJ2-7, with 7 bases aligning to TRBD1. Losses at the gene ends were 9 bases for V and 3 bases for J; bases not matched to a gene: 1. The germline gives CDR1 KGHDR, CDR2 SFDVKD. The CDR3 extends over 11 amino acids. The CDR3 region has the DNA TGTGCCACCGGGACAGTCTACGAGCAGTACTTC. It encodes CATGTVYEQYF.

The chain joins TRBV9 to TRBJ2-5, with 9 bases that match TRBD2. Germline V gives CDR1 SGDLS, CDR2 YYNGEE. J gave up 5 bases and V 4 bases, and 6 bases lay outside the gene matches. The CDR3 sequence is 14 residues long. The CDR3 sequence is CASSPLSGGETQYF. Here the CDR3 DNA reads TGTGCCAGCAGCCCCTTAAGCGGGGGGGAGACCCAGTACTTC.

This chain's CDR3 is CASNRGWTTNEKLFF. For the CDR3, the DNA is TGCGCCTCCAACAGGGGCTGGACAACTAATGAAAAACTGTTTTTT. The chain joins TRBV5-1 to TRBJ1-4; 7 bases are shared with TRBD1. J gave up 0 bases and V 10 bases, and 9 bases lay outside the gene matches. The CDR3 length is 15 residues. Germline-derived CDR1 and CDR2 are SGHRS and YFSETQ.

The chain couples TRBV6-1 to TRBJ1-1; TRBD1 agrees at 9 bases. The CDR3 has 12 amino acids. Germline trimming cut 8 bases from V and 11 bases from J; bases unmatched to any gene: 9. Germline lookup yields CDR1 MNHNS and CDR2 SASEGT. Here the CDR3 reads CASSGDRAMAFF. The CDR3 nucleotides read TGTGCCAGCTCCGGGGACAGGGCGATGGCTTTCTTT.

The rearrangement links TRBV19 to TRBJ2-5; 10 nucleotides align to TRBD1. The J segment lost 5 bases and the V segment lost 1 base, leaving 4 bases of the junction unmatched. Germline CDR1 reads LNHDA; CDR2 reads SQIVND (reference sequence). The CDR3 is 15 residues long. CDR3 bases: TGTGCCAGTAGTATAGGAGGGACAGGGGCCGAGACCCAGTACTTC. It is translated as CASSIGGTGAETQYF.

In this sample, this clonotype turned up many times. The chain uses TRBV7-2 and TRBJ1-3, with D unclear. Trimming removed 3 bases from V and 4 bases from J, with 7 bases in between. CDR1 is SGHTA and CDR2 is FQGNSA in the germline V gene. The CDR3 is 13 residues long. The CDR3 is CASSFGLGNTIYF. The CDR3 nucleotides read TGTGCCAGCAGCTTCGGGCTGGGAAACACCATATATTTT.

A few counts support this clonotype. The chain employs TRBV4-1 and TRBJ1-1, with TRBD1 identical over 8 bases. Trimming took 7 bases from V and 2 from J; bases not matched to a gene: 6. Germline CDR1 reads MGHRA; CDR2 reads YSYEKL. The CDR3 is 14 amino acids. Here the CDR3 reads CASTQTGANTEAFF. Here the CDR3 DNA reads TGCGCCAGCACACAGACAGGGGCCAACACTGAAGCTTTCTTT.

This rearrangement joins TRBV15 to TRBJ2-2, with unresolved D. From germline, CDR1 is LNHNV and CDR2 YYDKDF (reference sequence). The CDR3 has 14 residues. Trimming took 4 bases from V and 1 from J, leaving 7 bases between them. The CDR3 sequence: CATSNLQNTGELFF. DNA of the CDR3: TGTGCCACCAGCAACCTACAGAACACCGGGGAGCTGTTTTTT.

The sample holds a few counts of this clonotype. The chain couples TRBV7-3 to TRBJ2-2; D possibly uses TRBD1 or TRBD2 (5 bases each). CDR1 and CDR2 (germline): SGHTA, FQGTGA. The V end lost 5 bases, the J end lost 3 bases, and 16 bases lay between the germline ends. The CDR3 runs 16 residues. The CDR3 loop is CASSPQAGTHTGELFF. DNA of the CDR3: TGTGCCAGCAGCCCCCAAGCCGGGACCCACACCGGGGAGCTGTTTTTT.

The chain couples TRBV20-1 to TRBJ2-2; 16 bases line up with TRBD2. Germline trimming cut 3 bases from V and 2 bases from J; bases unmatched to any gene: 3. This CDR3 region has 17 residues. Germline V gene sequence: CDR1 DFQATT, CDR2 SNEGSKA (reference sequence). CDR3 nucleotides: TGCAGTGCTAGGGGACTAGCGGGAGGGGCAAACACCGGGGAGCTGTTTTTT. The encoded protein is CSARGLAGGANTGELFF.

The chain has TRBV12-3 or TRBV12-4 and TRBJ1-5; D possibly corresponds to TRBD1 (5 bases). The CDR3 sequence is 14 residues long. V was trimmed by 7 bases and J by 7 bases, leaving 17 bases between them. In DNA form, the CDR3 reads TGTGCCAGCAATCGGGGAAGGGGCCAACAGCCCCAGCATTTT. Its protein is CASNRGRGQQPQHF.

The sample holds a few counts of this clonotype. This chain connects TRBV11-3 to TRBJ2-7, with 12 bases that match TRBD2. Trimming took 5 bases from V and 8 from J; bases not matched to a gene: 10. There are 15 residues in the CDR3. Germline CDR1 and CDR2: SGHNT and YENEEA. Here the CDR3 DNA reads TGTGCCAGCAGCCCCGAGGTGACTAGCGGGAGTAAGCAGTACTTC. Protein product: CASSPEVTSGSKQYF.

This clonotype was counted a single time. Germline and junction disagree at one end, which may indicate a read error. V gene TRBV7-8 combines with J gene TRBJ2-7; possibly TRBD1 or TRBD2 for D (6 bases each). CDR3 length: 15 residues. The germline gives CDR1 SGHVS, CDR2 FQNEAQ. The CDR3 region is CASSQDGGPPHEQYF. CDR3 coding DNA: TGCGCCAGCAGCCAAGATGGGGGGCCTCCGCACGAGCAGTACTTC.

The V and J genes are TRBV20-1 and TRBJ1-6; D is possibly TRBD1 (5 bases). The CDR3 extends over 15 amino acids. The V and J ends lost 0 bases and 9 bases respectively, with 15 bases between them. Germline V lookup: CDR1 DFQATT, CDR2 SNEGSKA (reference sequence). In DNA form, the CDR3 reads TGCAGTGCTAGAGATCCGGGGGTAAGGGGTTCACCCCTCCACTTT. Translated, it gives CSARDPGVRGSPLHF.

The genes are TRBV3-1 and TRBJ1-1, with unresolved D. V shed 5 bases and J shed 0 bases, with 10 bases lying between them. The CDR3 sequence is 14 residues long. CDR1 is LGHDT and CDR2 is YNNKEL in the germline V gene (reference sequence). The CDR3 sequence is CASSRTRVNTEAFF. CDR3 DNA: TGTGCCAGCAGCAGGACTAGGGTGAACACTGAAGCTTTCTTT. The whole variable domain, filled in from reference TRBV3-1 and TRBJ1-1, reads DTAVSQTPKYLVTQMGNDKSIKCEQNLGHDTMYWYKQDSKKFLKIMFSYNNKELIINETVPNRFSPKSPDKAHLNLHINSLELGDSAVYFCASSRTRVNTEAFFGQGTRLTVV.

In this sample, this clonotype turned up a few times. The chain couples TRBV7-3 to TRBJ2-5; D call uncertain. Trimming took 5 bases from V and 5 from J, leaving 12 bases between them. This CDR3 comprises 13 residues. Germline lookup yields CDR1 SGHTA and CDR2 FQGTGA. CDR3 DNA sequence: TGTGCCAGCAGCATATTAGAATCGGAGACCCAGTACTTC. It encodes CASSILESETQYF. The entire variable domain, with the rest obtained from reference TRBV7-3 and TRBJ2-5, is as follows: GAGVSQTPSNKVTEKGKYVELRCDPISGHTALYWYRQSLGQGPEFLIYFQGTGAADDSGLPNDRFFAVRPEGSVSTLKIQRTERGDSAVYLCASSILESETQYFGPGTRLLVL.

In its sample, this clonotype was seen a few times. The chain recombines TRBV7-9 with TRBJ2-7; 11 bases are a match to TRBD2. Germline V gene lookup returns CDR1 SEHNR and CDR2 FQNEAQ (reference sequence). The CDR3 loop spans 16 amino acids. V lost 5 bases and J lost 0; bases outside the gene matches: 6. This chain's CDR3 is CASSARLAGISYEQYF. The CDR3 DNA sequence: TGTGCCAGCAGCGCGCGACTAGCGGGAATCTCCTACGAGCAGTACTTC.

The genes are TRBV12-3 or TRBV12-4 and TRBJ2-7; TRBD1 matches 8 bases. The J segment lost 2 bases and the V segment lost 4 bases, leaving 10 bases of the junction unmatched. The CDR3 covers 16 residues. The CDR3 DNA reads TGTGCCAGCAGTTCCTCAGGGGGCGCGGGCGCCTACGAGCAGTACTTC. Residues: CASSSSGGAGAYEQYF.

This chain links TRBV5-1 with TRBJ2-7; 12 nucleotides line up with TRBD2. V shed 2 bases and J 6 bases; nucleotides not matched to a gene: 9. The germline CDR1 and CDR2 sequences are SGHRS and YFSETQ. CDR3 length: 16 amino acids. This CDR3 reads CASSFQTSGSRGEQYF. The CDR3 DNA reads TGCGCCAGCAGCTTCCAGACTAGCGGGAGTAGAGGCGAGCAGTACTTC.

This clonotype was observed a few times. The V call is TRBV20-1, the J call TRBJ1-1, with unresolved D. The CDR3 is 14 amino acids. Trimming removed 1 base from V and 4 bases from J, with 13 bases in between. The germline V gene has CDR1 DFQATT and CDR2 SNEGSKA (reference sequence). DNA for the CDR3: TGCAGTGCTAGAGTCACAGCCGTAAGCACTGAAGCTTTCTTT. Amino acids: CSARVTAVSTEAFF.

This chain links TRBV15 with TRBJ2-3; TRBD2 matches 8 bases. The CDR3 is made up of 15 amino acids. Germline CDR1 LNHNV, CDR2 YYDKDF (reference sequence). Germline trimming cut 2 bases from V and 1 base from J; bases unmatched to any gene: 2. CDR3 DNA sequence: TGTGCCACCAGCAGACAAGCGGGGGGCACAGATACGCAGTATTTT. It encodes CATSRQAGGTDTQYF.

The CDR3 region is CASQQGNTEAFF. The CDR3 region has the DNA TGTGCCAGCCAGCAGGGAAACACTGAAGCTTTCTTT. V and J are TRBV2 and TRBJ1-1, with D perhaps TRBD1 (5 bases). The CDR3 has 12 amino acids. Trimming pared 8 bases from V and 2 bases from J, leaving 9 bases between. Germline values: CDR1 SNHLY, CDR2 FYNNEI.

The chain is built from TRBV6-5 and TRBJ2-7, with D maybe TRBD1 (5 bases). Trimming shortened V by 2 bases and J by 3 bases, and 8 bases separated the two germline ends. CDR1 is MNHEY and CDR2 is SVGAGI in the germline V gene. The CDR3 loop spans 13 amino acids. The CDR3 nucleotides read TGTGCCAGCAGTTACGGGGCTTACTACGAGCAGTACTTC. Amino acids: CASSYGAYYEQYF.

The chain joins TRBV19 to TRBJ2-7, with a tentative D call TRBD2 (5 bases). The germline gives CDR1 LNHDA, CDR2 SQIVND (reference sequence). The CDR3 is 14 residues long. V was shortened by 0 bases and J by 4 bases, with 10 bases between the two germline ends. The CDR3 sequence is CASSIEGGLYEQYF. CDR3 bases: TGTGCCAGTAGTATAGAGGGCGGACTTTACGAGCAGTACTTC.